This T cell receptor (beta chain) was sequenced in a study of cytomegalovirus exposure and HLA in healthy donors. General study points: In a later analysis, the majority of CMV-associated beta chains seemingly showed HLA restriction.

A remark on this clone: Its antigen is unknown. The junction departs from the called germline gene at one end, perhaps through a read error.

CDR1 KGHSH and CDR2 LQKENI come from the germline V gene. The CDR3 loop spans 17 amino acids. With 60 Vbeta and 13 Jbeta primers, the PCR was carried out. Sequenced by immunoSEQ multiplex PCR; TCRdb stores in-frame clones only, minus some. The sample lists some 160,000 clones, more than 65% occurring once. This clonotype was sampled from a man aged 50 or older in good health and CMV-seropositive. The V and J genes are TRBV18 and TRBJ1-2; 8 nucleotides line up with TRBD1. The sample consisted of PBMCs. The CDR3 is CANSPRDRIGNNYGYTF. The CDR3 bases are TGTGCCAACTCACCAAGGGACAGGATCGGAAACAACTATGGCTACACCTTC.